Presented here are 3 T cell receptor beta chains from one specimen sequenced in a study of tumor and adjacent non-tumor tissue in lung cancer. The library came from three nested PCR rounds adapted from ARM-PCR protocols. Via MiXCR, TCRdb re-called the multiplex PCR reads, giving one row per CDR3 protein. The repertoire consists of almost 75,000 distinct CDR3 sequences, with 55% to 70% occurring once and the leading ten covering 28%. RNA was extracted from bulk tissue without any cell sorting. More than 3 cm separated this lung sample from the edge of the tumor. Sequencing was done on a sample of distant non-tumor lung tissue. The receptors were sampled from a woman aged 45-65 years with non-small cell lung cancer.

The CDR3 DNA reads TGTGCCAGCAGGCCCGACGGGACAGGGGCCGGTCAGCCCCAGCATTTT. Protein product: CASRPDGTGAGQPQHF. This chain links TRBV2 with TRBJ1-5; TRBD1 agrees at 10 bases. The CDR3 runs to 16 residues. The junction had 11 bases not matched to a gene; V was cut back by 6 bases and J by 6 bases. Germline values: CDR1 SNHLY, CDR2 FYNNEI.

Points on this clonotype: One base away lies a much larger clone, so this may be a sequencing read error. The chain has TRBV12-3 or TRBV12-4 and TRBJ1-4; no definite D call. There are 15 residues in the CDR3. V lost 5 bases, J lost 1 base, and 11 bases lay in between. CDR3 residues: CASSTLSRTNEKLFF. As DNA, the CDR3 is TGTGCCAGCAGTACCCTTTCTAGAACTAATGAAAAACTGTTTTTT.

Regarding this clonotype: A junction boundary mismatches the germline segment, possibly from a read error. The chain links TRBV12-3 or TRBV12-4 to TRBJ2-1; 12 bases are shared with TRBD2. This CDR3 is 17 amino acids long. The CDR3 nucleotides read TGTGCTAGCAGTATTAGCCGACTAGCGGGAGTTGCAGATGAGCAGTTCTTC. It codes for CASSISRLAGVADEQFF.